This section outlines one TCR beta chain sequence together with its context. The CDR3 has 14 residues. V was pared by 3 bases and J by 4 bases, with 12 bases between. Germline V gene lookup returns CDR1 MNHNS and CDR2 SASEGT. TCRdb passed the RT-PCR reads through MiXCR, listing each CDR3 protein once. This table has approximately 220,000 distinct CDR3 sequences, 38% appearing once. This sample is part of a study of patients and donors after allogeneic stem cell transplantation. The rearrangement uses TRBV6-1 and TRBJ1-2; possibly TRBD1 for D (5 bases). Source material: blood, either unsorted or a sorted T cell fraction (not recorded which). The clonotype comes from a human donor who was either an allogeneic HSCT recipient or a stem cell or donor lymphocyte infusion donor (not recorded which). It is not recorded whose cells these are; they may come from a transplant donor. The CDR3 nucleotides are TGTGCCAGCAGTGATGGGACGAGCCTCTATGGCTACACCTTC. Protein product: CASSDGTSLYGYTF.